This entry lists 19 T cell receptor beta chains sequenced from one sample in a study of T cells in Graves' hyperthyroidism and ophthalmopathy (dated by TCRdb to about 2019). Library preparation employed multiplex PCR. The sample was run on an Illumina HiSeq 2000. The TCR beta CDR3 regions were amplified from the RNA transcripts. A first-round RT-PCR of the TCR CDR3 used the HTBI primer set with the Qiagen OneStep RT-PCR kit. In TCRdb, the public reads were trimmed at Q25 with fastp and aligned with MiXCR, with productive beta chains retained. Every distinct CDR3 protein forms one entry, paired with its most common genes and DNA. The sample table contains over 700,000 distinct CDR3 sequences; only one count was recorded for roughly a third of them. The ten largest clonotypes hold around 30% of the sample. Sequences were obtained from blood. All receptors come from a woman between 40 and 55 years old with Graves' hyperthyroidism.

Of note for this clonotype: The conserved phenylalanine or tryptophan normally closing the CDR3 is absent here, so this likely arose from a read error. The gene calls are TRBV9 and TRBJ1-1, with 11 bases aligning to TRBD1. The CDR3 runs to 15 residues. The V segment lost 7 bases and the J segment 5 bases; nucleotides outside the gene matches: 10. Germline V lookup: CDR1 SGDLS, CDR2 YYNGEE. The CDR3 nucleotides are TGTGCCAGCGGACAGGGGGCCAGAGTGGGGACTGAAGCTTTCCTT. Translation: CASGQGARVGTEAFL.

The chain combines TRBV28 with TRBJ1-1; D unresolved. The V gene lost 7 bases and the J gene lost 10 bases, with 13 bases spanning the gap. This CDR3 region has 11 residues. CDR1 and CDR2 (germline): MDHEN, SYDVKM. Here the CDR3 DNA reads TGTGCCAGCACCTCAGGAGTATTAGCTTTCTTT. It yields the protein CASTSGVLAFF.

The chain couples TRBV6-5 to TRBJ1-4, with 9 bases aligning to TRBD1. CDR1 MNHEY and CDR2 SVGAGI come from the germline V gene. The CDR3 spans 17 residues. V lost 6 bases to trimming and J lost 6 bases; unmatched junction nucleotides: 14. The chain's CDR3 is CASRHRGRVPSDEKLFF. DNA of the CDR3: TGTGCCAGCAGACACAGGGGGCGCGTCCCGTCCGATGAAAAACTGTTTTTT.

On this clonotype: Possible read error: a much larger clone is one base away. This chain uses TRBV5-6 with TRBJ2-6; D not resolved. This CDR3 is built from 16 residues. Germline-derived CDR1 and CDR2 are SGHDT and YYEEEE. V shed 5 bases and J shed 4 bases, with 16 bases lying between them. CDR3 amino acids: CASRIMDATGANVLTF. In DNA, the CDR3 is TGTGCCAGCAGGATTATGGATGCGACCGGGGCCAACGTCCTGACTTTC.

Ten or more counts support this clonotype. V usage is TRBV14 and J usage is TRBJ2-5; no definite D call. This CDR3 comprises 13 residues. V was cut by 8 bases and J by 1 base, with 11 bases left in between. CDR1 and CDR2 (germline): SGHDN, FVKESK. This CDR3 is CASPVAPQETQYF. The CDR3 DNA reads TGTGCCAGCCCCGTGGCACCCCAAGAGACCCAGTACTTC.

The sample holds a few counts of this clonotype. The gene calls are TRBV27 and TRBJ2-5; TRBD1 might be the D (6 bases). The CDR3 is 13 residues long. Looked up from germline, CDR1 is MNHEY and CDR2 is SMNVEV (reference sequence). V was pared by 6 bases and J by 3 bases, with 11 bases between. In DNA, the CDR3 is TGTGCCAGCAGCAACAGGGTCGAAGAGACCCAGTACTTC. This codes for CASSNRVEETQYF.

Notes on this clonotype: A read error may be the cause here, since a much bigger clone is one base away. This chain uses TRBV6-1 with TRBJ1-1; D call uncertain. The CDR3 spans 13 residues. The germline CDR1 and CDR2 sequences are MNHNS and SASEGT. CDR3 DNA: TGTGCCAGCAGTGAAGTTAAGGACGGGTCGGCTTCCTTT. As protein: CASSEVKDGSASF.

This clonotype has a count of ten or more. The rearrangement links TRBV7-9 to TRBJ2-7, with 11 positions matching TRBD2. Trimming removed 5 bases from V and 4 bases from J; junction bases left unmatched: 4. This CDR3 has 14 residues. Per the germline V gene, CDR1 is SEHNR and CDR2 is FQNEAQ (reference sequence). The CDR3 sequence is CASSGGLAGYEQYF. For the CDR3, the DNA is TGTGCCAGCAGCGGAGGACTAGCGGGTTACGAGCAGTACTTC. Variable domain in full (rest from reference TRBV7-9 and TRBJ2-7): DTGVSQNPRHKITKRGQNVTFRCDPISEHNRLYWYRQTLGQGPEFLTYFQNEAQLEKSRLLSDRFSAERPKGSFSTLEIQRTEQGDSAMYLCASSGGLAGYEQYFGPGTRLTVT.

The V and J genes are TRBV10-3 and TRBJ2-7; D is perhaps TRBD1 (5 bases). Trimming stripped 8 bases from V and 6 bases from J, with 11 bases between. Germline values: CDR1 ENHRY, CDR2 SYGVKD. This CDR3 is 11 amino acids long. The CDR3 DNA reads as TGTGCCATCCTAGGGGCCGGCGAGCAGTACTTC. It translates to CAILGAGEQYF.

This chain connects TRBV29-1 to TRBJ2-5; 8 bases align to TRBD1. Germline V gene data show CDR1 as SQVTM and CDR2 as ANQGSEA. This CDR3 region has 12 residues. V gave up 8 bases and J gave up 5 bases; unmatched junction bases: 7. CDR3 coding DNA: TGCAGCCAAGTGTCAGGGGGCGAGACCCAGTACTTC. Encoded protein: CSQVSGGETQYF.

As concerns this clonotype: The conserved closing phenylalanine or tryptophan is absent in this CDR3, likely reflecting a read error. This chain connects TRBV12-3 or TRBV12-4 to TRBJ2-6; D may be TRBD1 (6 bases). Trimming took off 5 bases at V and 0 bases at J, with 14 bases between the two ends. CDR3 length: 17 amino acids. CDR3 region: CASSPRQGFSGANVLTS. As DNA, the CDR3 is TGTGCCAGCAGTCCCCGGCAGGGGTTCTCTGGGGCCAACGTCCTGACTTCC.

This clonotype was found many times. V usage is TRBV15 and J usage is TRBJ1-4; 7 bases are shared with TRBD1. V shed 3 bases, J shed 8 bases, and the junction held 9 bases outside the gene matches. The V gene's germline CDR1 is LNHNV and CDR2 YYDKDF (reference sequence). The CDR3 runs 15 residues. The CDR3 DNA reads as TGTGCCACCAGCAGGGAAGGGGGCGCAGGCGAAAAACTGTTTTTT. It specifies CATSREGGAGEKLFF.

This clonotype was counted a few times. CDR3 in amino acids: CSDSGRGLDEQYF. The CDR3 DNA is TGCAGTGATAGCGGGAGGGGATTAGACGAGCAGTACTTC. The chain uses TRBV20-1 and TRBJ2-7; 11 bases agree with TRBD2. Germline CDR1 reads DFQATT; CDR2 reads SNEGSKA (reference sequence). J was trimmed by 5 bases and V by 7 bases; bases with no gene match: 7. The CDR3 consists of 13 residues.

CDR3 sequence: CASNPLGGGRNQPQHF. The CDR3 nucleotides are TGTGCCAGCAATCCTCTCGGGGGGGGGAGGAATCAGCCCCAGCATTTT. The gene calls are TRBV6-1 and TRBJ1-5; perhaps TRBD1 as D (5 bases). CDR3 length: 16 residues. V was pared by 7 bases and J by 4 bases, with 20 bases between. Germline V CDR1 and CDR2: MNHNS, SASEGT.

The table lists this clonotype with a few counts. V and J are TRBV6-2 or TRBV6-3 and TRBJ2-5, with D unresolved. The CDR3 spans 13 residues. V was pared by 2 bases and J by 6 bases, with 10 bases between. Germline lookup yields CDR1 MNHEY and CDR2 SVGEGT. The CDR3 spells CASSYLGEQTQYF. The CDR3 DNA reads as TGTGCCAGCAGTTACCTCGGTGAGCAGACCCAGTACTTC.

CDR3 amino acids: CSASGGEESGTEAFF. The CDR3 nucleotides read TGCAGCGCCTCAGGGGGGGAAGAGTCGGGCACTGAAGCTTTCTTT. The J gene is TRBJ1-1, the V gene TRBV29-1; 7 bases align to TRBD1. This CDR3 has 15 amino acids. CDR1 and CDR2 from the germline V gene are SQVTM and ANQGSEA. V shed 7 bases, J shed 4 bases, and the junction held 15 bases outside the gene matches.

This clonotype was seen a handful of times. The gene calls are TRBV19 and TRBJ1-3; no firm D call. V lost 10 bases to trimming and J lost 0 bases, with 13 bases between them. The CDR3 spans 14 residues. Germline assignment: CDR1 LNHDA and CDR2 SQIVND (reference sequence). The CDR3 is CATSEAYSGNTIYF. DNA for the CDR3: TGTGCCACCTCGGAGGCATACTCTGGAAACACCATATATTTT.

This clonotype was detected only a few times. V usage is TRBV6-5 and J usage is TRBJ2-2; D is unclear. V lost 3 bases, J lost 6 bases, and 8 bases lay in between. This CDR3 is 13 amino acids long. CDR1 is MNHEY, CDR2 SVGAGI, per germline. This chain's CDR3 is CASSYLGAGELFF. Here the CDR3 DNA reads TGTGCCAGCAGTTATCTAGGAGCCGGGGAGCTGTTTTTT.

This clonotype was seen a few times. The DNA for the CDR3 is TGCAGTGCTAGAGCTCTAACAGACTTAGCCGGGGAGCTGTTTTTT. It translates to CSARALTDLAGELFF. The V call is TRBV20-1, the J call TRBJ2-2; D unclear. This CDR3 has 15 amino acids. The ends were cut back, 1 base at V and 6 bases at J, with 15 bases in the middle. Germline V gene lookup returns CDR1 DFQATT and CDR2 SNEGSKA (reference sequence).